This T cell receptor (beta chain) emerged from a study of blood T cell repertoires in COVID-19 (TCRdb year 2020). About the full investigation: Samples from collaborators originated in the United States, Italy and Spain and spanned both the acute and convalescent phases of COVID-19. The samples were drawn from two sources: the first 160 participants of the ongoing ImmuneRACE study, and 1,254 subjects contributed by 6 global collaborators. Subjects who had been exposed to COVID-19, were actively infected with it, or had recovered from it provided the deeply sampled blood TCRbeta repertoires that made up the dataset. Where available, HLA class I and class II types were taken from metadata supplied by the sample provider and were not determined by assay-based typing. The material from the prospective study consisted of cDNA or gDNA derived from T cells, B-cell-depleted T cells, or PBMCs. A freely available public database, intended as a resource for researchers studying the immune response to SARS-CoV-2, is where the repertoires were released. A de-identified subject ID, COVID-19 status, age in years and sex were almost always included in the sample metadata.

TCRbeta CDR3 regions were amplified from genomic DNA using the immunoSEQ Assay, a bias-controlled multiplex PCR. The original methods were these. Nucleated cell counts per sample were estimated from amplification of reference gene primers within the assay. To quantify the absolute abundance of each unique TCRbeta CDR3 rearrangement, sequence reads were collapsed and filtered. Productive Simpson clonality was computed per sample as the square root of Simpson's diversity index over productive rearrangements. The clones in this table, taken by TCRdb from immuneACCESS, are in-frame only. Not every clone is retained; where verified, under half of the shortfall comes from an unresolved V gene, and the cause of the rest is unknown. That table is the source of V, J and clone size, and D and trimming were worked out from the DNA. The sample table holds roughly 190,000 clones, of which under 90% were seen once. The ten largest clones take up more than 12% of the sample.

Trimming costs V 2 bases and J 8 bases, and their ends lie 12 bases apart. The CDR3 covers 13 residues, taking in both the cysteine and the phenylalanine. The only DNA kept is the CDR3, 39 bases in frame from the first base. Sequences GTSNPN (CDR1) and SVGIG (CDR2) are obtained from the germline V gene (reference sequence). The full study reports these points: The quantity of clinical and demographic metadata differed by source and by participant and was supplied without curation.

Of note for this clone: Its antigen specificity is not known. No base-level quality is on record; no much larger clone is a single base apart.

In Seattle, one collaborating source enrolled patients while the infection was active and tracked those patients longitudinally over the course of disease. Whole blood was collected in K2EDTA tubes by collaborating institutions according to the institutions' own protocols. Collaborator samples were shipped for TCRbeta analysis as frozen whole blood, isolated PBMCs, or DNA extracted from either sample type. The chain couples TRBV30 to TRBJ1-4, with a weak D call of TRBD1 (6 bases match). This clonotype originated in a woman in her 70s with COVID-19, enrolled during active disease. Sequenced input: peripheral blood. CDR3 loop: CAWSLGGREKLFF. The sequenced DNA: TGTGCCTGGAGTTTAGGGGGTCGGGAAAAACTGTTTTTT.